This TCR beta chain originates from a study of CD8 T cells in ankylosing spondylitis. General study points: Ankylosing spondylitis blood appeared to carry a characteristic TCR beta motif of several highly homologous variants.

The CDR3 is made up of 17 amino acids. Germline values: CDR1 SQVTM, CDR2 ANQGSEA. The V and J ends lost 3 bases and 8 bases respectively, with 26 bases between them. Concerning this clonotype itself: Its target is unknown.

TCRdb used MiXCR to reprocess the 5' RACE reads, holding one entry per CDR3 protein. The sample includes 300,000 to 400,000 distinct CDR3 sequences, about 20% of them seen just once. The chain couples TRBV29-1 to TRBJ2-1; D is possibly TRBD2 (6 bases). The sequence was obtained from a male donor with ankylosing spondylitis. Sequencing input: blood, either unsorted or a sorted T cell fraction (not recorded which). The chain's CDR3 is CSVEKGPLAPRADEQFF. Here the CDR3 DNA reads TGCAGCGTTGAGAAGGGACCCCTAGCGCCCCGAGCTGATGAGCAGTTCTTC.